This T cell receptor beta chain was obtained from a study of control samples from healthy donors and cancer patients. The method was immunoSEQ multiplex PCR; TCRdb's version includes in-frame clones alone and lacks a portion of them. The sample records 170,000 or so clones, under 95% being singletons. The CDR3 has 15 amino acids. Germline V gene data show CDR1 as SGHTA and CDR2 as FQGNSA. Trimming removed 4 bases at V and 3 bases at J, with 15 bases between. The sample taken for sequencing was blood. This clonotype originated in a woman aged 18-35 years in good health. The chain joins TRBV7-2 to TRBJ1-1; no firm D call. CDR3 bases: TGTGCCAGCAGCTGGAAAGCCGCCGGGTACACTGAAGCTTTCTTT. It is translated as CASSWKAAGYTEAFF. Looking up the rest from reference TRBV7-2 and TRBJ1-1 gives the full variable domain: GAGVSQSPSNKVTEKGKDVELRCDPISGHTALYWYRQSLGQGLEFLIYFQGNSAPDKSGLPSDRFSAERTGGSVSTLTIQRTQQEDSAVYLCASSWKAAGYTEAFFGQGTRLTVV.